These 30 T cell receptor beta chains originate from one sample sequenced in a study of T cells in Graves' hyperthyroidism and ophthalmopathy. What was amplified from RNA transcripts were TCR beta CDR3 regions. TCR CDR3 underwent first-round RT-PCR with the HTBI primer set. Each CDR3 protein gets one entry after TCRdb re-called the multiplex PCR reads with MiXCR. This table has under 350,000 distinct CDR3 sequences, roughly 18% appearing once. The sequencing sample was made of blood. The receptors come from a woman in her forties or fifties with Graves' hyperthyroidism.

This chain's CDR3 is CSASRQLAGGGSEQFF. As DNA, the CDR3 is TGCAGTGCTAGCCGTCAACTAGCGGGGGGAGGGAGTGAGCAGTTCTTC. V gene TRBV20-1 combines with J gene TRBJ2-1, with 12 bases identical to TRBD2. CDR1 is DFQATT, CDR2 SNEGSKA, per germline (reference sequence). The junction had 12 bases not matched to a gene; V was cut back by 3 bases and J by 9 bases. CDR3 length: 16 amino acids.

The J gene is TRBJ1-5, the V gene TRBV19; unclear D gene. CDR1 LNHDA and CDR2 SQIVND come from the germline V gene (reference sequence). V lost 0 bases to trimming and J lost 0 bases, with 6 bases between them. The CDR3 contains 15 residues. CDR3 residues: CASSIERNSNQPQHF. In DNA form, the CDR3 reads TGTGCCAGTAGTATAGAACGGAATAGCAATCAGCCCCAGCATTTT.

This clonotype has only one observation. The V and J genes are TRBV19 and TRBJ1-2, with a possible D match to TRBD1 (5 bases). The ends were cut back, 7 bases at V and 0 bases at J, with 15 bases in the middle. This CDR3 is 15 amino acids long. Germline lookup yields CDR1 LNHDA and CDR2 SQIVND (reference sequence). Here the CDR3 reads CASIPSGGANYGYTF. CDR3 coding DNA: TGTGCCAGTATCCCCTCCGGGGGTGCTAACTATGGCTACACCTTC.

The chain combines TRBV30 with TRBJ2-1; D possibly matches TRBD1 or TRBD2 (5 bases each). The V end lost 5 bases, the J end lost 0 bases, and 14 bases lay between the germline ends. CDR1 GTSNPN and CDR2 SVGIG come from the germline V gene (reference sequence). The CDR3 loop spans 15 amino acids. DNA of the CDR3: TGTGCCTGGGACCGGGACGGAAGCTCCTACAATGAGCAGTTCTTC. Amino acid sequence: CAWDRDGSSYNEQFF.

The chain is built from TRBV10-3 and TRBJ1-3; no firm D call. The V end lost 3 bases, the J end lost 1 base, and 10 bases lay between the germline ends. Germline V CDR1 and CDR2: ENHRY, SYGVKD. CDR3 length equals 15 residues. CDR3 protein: CAISDGGLSGNTIYF. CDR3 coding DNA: TGTGCCATCAGTGATGGCGGGCTGTCTGGAAACACCATATATTTT.

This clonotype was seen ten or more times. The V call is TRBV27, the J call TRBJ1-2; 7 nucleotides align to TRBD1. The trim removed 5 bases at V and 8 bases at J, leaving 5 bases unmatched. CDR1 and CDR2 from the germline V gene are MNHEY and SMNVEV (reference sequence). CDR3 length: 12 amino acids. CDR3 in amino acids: CASSTTGYGYTF. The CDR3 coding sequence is TGTGCCAGCAGTACGACAGGGTACGGCTACACCTTC.

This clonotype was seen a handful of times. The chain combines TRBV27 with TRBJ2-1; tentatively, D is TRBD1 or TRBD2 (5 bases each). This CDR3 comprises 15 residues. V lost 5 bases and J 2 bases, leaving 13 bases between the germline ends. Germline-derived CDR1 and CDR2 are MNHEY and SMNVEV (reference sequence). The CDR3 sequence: CASSTGLGAYNEQFF. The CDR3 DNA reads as TGTGCCAGCAGTACGGGATTGGGGGCCTACAATGAGCAGTTCTTC.

In nucleotides, the CDR3 is TGTGCCAGCAGTGACAGGGTTCGGAATCAGCCCCAGCATTTT. This codes for CASSDRVRNQPQHF. This rearrangement joins TRBV6-1 to TRBJ1-5, with D perhaps TRBD1 (5 bases). This CDR3 is built from 14 residues. Germline V gene sequence: CDR1 MNHNS, CDR2 SASEGT. With 3 bases removed from V and 4 bases from J, the gap between germline ends came to 10 bases.

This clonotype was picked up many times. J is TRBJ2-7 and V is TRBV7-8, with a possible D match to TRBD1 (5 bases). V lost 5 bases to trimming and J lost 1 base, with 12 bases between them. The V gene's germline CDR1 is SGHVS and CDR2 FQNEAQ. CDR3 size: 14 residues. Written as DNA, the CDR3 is TGTGCCAGCAGCGCCCAGGGATTATCCTACGAGCAGTACTTC. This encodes CASSAQGLSYEQYF.

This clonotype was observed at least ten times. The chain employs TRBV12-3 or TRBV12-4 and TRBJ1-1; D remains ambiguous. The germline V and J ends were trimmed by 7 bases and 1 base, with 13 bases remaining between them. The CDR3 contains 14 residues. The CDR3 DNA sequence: TGTGCCAGCACTTCTGGTATACCGAACACTGAAGCTTTCTTT. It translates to CASTSGIPNTEAFF.

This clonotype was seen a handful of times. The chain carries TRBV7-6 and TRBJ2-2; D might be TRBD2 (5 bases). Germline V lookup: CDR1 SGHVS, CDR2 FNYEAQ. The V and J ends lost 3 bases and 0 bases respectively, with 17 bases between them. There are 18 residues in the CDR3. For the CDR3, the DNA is TGTGCCAGCAGCTTGTTCCCTCTGCGGGTCGCGAACACCGGGGAGCTGTTTTTT. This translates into CASSLFPLRVANTGELFF. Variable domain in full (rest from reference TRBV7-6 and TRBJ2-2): GAGVSQSPRYKVTKRGQDVALRCDPISGHVSLYWYRQALGQGPEFLTYFNYEAQQDKSGLPNDRFSAERPEGSISTLTIQRTEQRDSAMYRCASSLFPLRVANTGELFFGEGSRLTVL.

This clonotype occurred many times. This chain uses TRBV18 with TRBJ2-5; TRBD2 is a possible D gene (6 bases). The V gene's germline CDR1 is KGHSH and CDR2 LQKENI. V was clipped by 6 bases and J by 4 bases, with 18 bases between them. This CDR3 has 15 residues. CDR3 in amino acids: CASSTMAGFGETQYF. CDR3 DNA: TGTGCCAGCTCGACAATGGCGGGATTCGGAGAGACCCAGTACTTC.

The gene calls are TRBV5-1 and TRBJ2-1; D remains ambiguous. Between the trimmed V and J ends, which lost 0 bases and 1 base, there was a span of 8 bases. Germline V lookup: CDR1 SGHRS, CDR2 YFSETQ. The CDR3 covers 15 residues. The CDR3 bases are TGCGCCAGCAGCTTGGAAGGAACTTCCTACAATGAGCAGTTCTTC. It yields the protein CASSLEGTSYNEQFF.

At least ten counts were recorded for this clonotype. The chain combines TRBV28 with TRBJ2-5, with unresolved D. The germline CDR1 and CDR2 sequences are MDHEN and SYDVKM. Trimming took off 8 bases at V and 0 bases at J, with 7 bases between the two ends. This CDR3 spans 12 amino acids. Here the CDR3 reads CASGPDQETQYF. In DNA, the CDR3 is TGTGCCAGCGGGCCAGACCAAGAGACCCAGTACTTC. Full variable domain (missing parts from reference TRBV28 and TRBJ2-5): DVKVTQSSRYLVKRTGEKVFLECVQDMDHENMFWYRQDPGLGLRLIYFSYDVKMKEKGDIPEGYSVSREKKERFSLILESASTNQTSMYLCASGPDQETQYFGPGTRLLVL.

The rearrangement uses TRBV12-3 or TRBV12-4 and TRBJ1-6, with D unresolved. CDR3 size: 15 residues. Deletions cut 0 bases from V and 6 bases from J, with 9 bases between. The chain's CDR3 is CASSLAPPINSPLHF. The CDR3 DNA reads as TGTGCCAGCAGTTTAGCCCCCCCGATTAATTCACCCCTCCACTTT.

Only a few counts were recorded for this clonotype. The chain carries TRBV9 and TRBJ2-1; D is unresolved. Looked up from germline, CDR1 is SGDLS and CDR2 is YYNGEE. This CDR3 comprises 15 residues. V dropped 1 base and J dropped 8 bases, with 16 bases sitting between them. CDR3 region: CASSVSLQANDEQFF. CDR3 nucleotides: TGTGCCAGCAGCGTAAGTTTACAAGCTAATGATGAGCAGTTCTTC.

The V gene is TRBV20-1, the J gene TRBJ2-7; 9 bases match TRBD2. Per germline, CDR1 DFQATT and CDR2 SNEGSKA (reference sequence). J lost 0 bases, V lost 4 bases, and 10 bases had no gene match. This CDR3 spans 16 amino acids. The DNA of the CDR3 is TGCAGTGCTAAAATTTTTATAGCGGGAGCCTCCTACGAGCAGTACTTC. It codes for CSAKIFIAGASYEQYF.

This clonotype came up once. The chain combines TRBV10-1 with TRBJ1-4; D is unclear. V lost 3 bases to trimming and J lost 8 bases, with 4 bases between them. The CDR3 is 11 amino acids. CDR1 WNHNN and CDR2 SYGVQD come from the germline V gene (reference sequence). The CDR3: CASSDGEKLFF. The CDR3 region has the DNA TGCGCCAGCAGTGATGGCGAAAAACTGTTTTTT.

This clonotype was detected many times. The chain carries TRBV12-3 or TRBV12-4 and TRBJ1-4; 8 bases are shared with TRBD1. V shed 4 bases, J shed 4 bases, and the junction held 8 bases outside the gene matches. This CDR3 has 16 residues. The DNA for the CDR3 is TGTGCCAGCAGTTCGAGCCGGGACAGGAGTAATGAAAAACTGTTTTTT. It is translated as CASSSSRDRSNEKLFF.

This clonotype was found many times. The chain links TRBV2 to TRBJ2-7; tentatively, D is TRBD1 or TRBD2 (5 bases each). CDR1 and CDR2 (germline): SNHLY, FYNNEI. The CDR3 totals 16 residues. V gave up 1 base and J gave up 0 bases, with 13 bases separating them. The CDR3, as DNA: TGTGCCAGCAGTGAAGGTCGGGACGTGAGCTCCTACGAGCAGTACTTC. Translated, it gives CASSEGRDVSSYEQYF. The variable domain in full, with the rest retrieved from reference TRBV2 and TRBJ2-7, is EPEVTQTPSHQVTQMGQEVILRCVPISNHLYFYWYRQILGQKVEFLVSFYNNEISEKSEIFDDQFSVERPDGSNFTLKIRSTKLEDSAMYFCASSEGRDVSSYEQYFGPGTRLTVT.

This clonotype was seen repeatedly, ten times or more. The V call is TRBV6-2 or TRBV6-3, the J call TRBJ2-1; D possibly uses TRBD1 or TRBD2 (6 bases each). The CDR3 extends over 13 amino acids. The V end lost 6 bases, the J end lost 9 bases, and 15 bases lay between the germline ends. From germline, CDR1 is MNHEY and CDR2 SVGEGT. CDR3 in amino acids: CASSSGAFGEQFF. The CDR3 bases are TGTGCCAGCAGCTCGGGGGCGTTCGGTGAGCAGTTCTTC.

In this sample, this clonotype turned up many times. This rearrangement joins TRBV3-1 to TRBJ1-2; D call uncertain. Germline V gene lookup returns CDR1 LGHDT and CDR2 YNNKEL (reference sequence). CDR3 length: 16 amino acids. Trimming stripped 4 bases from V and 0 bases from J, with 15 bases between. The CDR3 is CASSPPYGVTNYGYTF. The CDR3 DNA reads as TGTGCCAGCAGCCCCCCGTATGGAGTCACTAACTATGGCTACACCTTC.

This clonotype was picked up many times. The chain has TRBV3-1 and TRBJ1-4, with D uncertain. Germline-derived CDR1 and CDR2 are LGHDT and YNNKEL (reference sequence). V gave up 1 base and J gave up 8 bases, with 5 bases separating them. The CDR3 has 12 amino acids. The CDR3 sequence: CASSQVREKLFF. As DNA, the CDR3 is TGTGCCAGCAGCCAAGTCAGGGAAAAACTGTTTTTT.

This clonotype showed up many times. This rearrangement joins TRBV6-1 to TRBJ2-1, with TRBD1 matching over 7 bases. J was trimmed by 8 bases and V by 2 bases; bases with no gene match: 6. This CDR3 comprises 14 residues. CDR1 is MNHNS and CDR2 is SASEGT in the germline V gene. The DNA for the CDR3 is TGTGCCAGCAGTGAAATAAGGGGGCGGGATGAGCAGTTCTTC. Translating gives CASSEIRGRDEQFF.

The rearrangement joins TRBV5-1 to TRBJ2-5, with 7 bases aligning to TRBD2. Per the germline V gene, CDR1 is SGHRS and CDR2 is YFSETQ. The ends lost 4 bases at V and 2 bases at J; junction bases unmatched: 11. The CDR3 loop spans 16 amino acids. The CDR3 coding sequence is TGCGCCAGCAGCCTGGGAGGGGCCCCAACGCAAGAGACCCAGTACTTC. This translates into CASSLGGAPTQETQYF.

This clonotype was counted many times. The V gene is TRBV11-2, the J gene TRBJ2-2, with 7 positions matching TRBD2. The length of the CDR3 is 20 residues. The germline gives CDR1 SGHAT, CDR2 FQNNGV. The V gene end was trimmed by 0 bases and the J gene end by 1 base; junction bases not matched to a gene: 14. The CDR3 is CASSLDHLAPSGQNTGELFF. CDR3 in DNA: TGTGCCAGCAGCTTAGATCACTTGGCTCCTAGCGGACAGAACACCGGGGAGCTGTTTTTT.

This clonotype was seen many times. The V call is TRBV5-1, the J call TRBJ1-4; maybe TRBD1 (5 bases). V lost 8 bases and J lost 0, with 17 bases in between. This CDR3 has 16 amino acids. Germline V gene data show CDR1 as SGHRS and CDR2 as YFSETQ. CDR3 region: CARIRGTLATNEKLFF. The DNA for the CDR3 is TGCGCCAGAATTCGGGGGACCCTTGCAACTAATGAAAAACTGTTTTTT. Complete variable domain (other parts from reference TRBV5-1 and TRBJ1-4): KAGVTQTPRYLIKTRGQQVTLSCSPISGHRSVSWYQQTPGQGLQFLFEYFSETQRNKGNFPGRFSGRQFSNSRSEMNVSTLELGDSALYLCARIRGTLATNEKLFFGSGTQLSVL.

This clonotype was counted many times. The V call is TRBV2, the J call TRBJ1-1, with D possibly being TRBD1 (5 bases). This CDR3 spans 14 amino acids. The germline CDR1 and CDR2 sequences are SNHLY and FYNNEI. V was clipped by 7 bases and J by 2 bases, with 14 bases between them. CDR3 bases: TGTGCCAGCACCTCGCGGAGGGGCAACACTGAAGCTTTCTTT. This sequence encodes CASTSRRGNTEAFF.

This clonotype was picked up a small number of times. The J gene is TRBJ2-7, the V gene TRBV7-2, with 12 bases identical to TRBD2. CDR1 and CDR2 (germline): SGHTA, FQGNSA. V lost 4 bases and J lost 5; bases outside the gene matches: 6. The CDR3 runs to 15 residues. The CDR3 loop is CASSSGLAGNHEQYF. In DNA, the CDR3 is TGTGCCAGCAGCTCCGGACTAGCGGGAAACCACGAGCAGTACTTC.

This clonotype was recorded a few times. This CDR3 is CASSPLGYTGELFF. Written as DNA, the CDR3 is TGTGCCAGCAGCCCCCTGGGGTACACCGGGGAGCTGTTTTTT. This chain uses TRBV12-3 or TRBV12-4 with TRBJ2-2; D uncertain. This CDR3 contains 14 residues. Trimming stripped 6 bases from V and 3 bases from J, with 11 bases between.